This TCR beta chain appears in the sequencing data of a study of T cell changes during pregnancy in multiple sclerosis. Method: immunoSEQ multiplex PCR; TCRdb's copy keeps in-frame clones and lacks some. The table lists tens of thousands of clones, about 93% of them singletons. CDR1 and CDR2 (germline): SGHRS, YFSETQ. Trimming removed 0 bases from V and 3 bases from J, with 9 bases in between. There are 14 residues in the CDR3. V and J are TRBV5-1 and TRBJ1-1; D is unclear. This clonotype was obtained from a female donor in good health, enrolled as a control in a pregnancy study. The specimen was peripheral blood, collected in the second trimester of pregnancy. This CDR3 reads CASSLVRSDTEAFF. CDR3 coding DNA: TGCGCCAGCAGCTTGGTACGGTCCGACACTGAAGCTTTCTTT.